The 26 T cell receptor beta chains given below trace back to one sample, sequenced in a study of blood T cell repertoires in COVID-19. The table came from immunoSEQ multiplex PCR; TCRdb's copy has only in-frame clones and leaves some out. Of about 160,000 clones listed, approximately 73% were seen once; the top ten hold 3.7%. Sequences were obtained from peripheral blood. The source of these receptors is a woman of 80 years or more with acute or convalescent COVID-19.

This clone was seen many times. The genes are TRBV11-2 and TRBJ1-1; tentative D call: TRBD1 (6 bases). Trimming stripped 5 bases from V and 4 bases from J, with 11 bases between. Per the germline V gene, CDR1 is SGHAT and CDR2 is FQNNGV. The CDR3 spans 13 residues. The CDR3 sequence: CASSQGFVTEAFF. DNA for the CDR3: TGTGCCAGCAGCCAGGGGTTTGTCACTGAAGCTTTCTTT.

The V call is TRBV2, the J call TRBJ1-2; D ambiguous. V lost 4 bases, J lost 3 bases, and 12 bases lay in between. The CDR3 extends over 14 amino acids. Germline CDR1 reads SNHLY; CDR2 reads FYNNEI. This CDR3 is CASSVRVRDYGYTF. The CDR3 DNA follows: TGTGCCAGCAGTGTGAGGGTGAGGGACTATGGCTACACCTTC.

The chain is built from TRBV6-6 and TRBJ2-1; no firm D call. CDR1 and CDR2 (germline): MNHNY, SVGAGI (reference sequence). The CDR3 length is 13 residues. Trimming took off 4 bases at V and 9 bases at J, with 13 bases between the two ends. The CDR3 spells CASSWSRVGEQFF. In DNA, the CDR3 is TGTGCCAGCAGTTGGTCTAGAGTGGGTGAGCAGTTCTTC.

DNA for the CDR3: TGTGCCAGCACATCGAGCGGGGGCCTGAACACCGGGGAGCTGTTTTTT. Its translation is CASTSSGGLNTGELFF. This chain uses TRBV7-2 with TRBJ2-2; 8 bases align to TRBD2. CDR1 is SGHTA and CDR2 is FQGNSA in the germline V gene. The CDR3 runs to 16 residues. V was pared by 7 bases and J by 1 base, with 8 bases of the junction left unmatched.

CDR3 region: CASSAGDTEAFF. The CDR3 DNA follows: TGTGCCAGCTCAGCAGGTGACACTGAAGCTTTCTTT. The V gene is TRBV18, the J gene TRBJ1-1; D ambiguous. Trimming left V 5 bases short and J 3 bases short, with 7 bases between. Germline V gene sequence: CDR1 KGHSH, CDR2 LQKENI. There are 12 residues in the CDR3.

The chain has TRBV4-3 and TRBJ1-3; D gene unclear. The germline V and J ends were trimmed by 0 bases and 9 bases, with 15 bases remaining between them. CDR1 LGHNA and CDR2 YSLEER come from the germline V gene. CDR3 size: 15 residues. The CDR3 nucleotides are TGCGCCAGCAGCCAAGAGGTACAGCCCGCAGGCACCATATATTTT. Translation gives CASSQEVQPAGTIYF.

The rearrangement uses TRBV19 and TRBJ1-1; the D is unclear. The V gene lost 0 bases and the J gene lost 5 bases, with 16 bases spanning the gap. Germline lookup yields CDR1 LNHDA and CDR2 SQIVND (reference sequence). The CDR3 has 16 amino acids. The CDR3 loop is CASSIDRTSPGTEAFF. The CDR3 DNA follows: TGTGCCAGTAGTATAGATAGGACCTCACCGGGGACTGAAGCTTTCTTT.

This chain uses TRBV7-8 with TRBJ1-6; D remains unclear. Looked up from germline, CDR1 is SGHVS and CDR2 is FQNEAQ. Trimming took off 1 base at V and 9 bases at J, with 10 bases between the two ends. This CDR3 comprises 14 residues. DNA for the CDR3: TGTGCCAGCAGCTTAGGGAGTGATGGTTCACCCCTCCACTTT. Amino acid sequence: CASSLGSDGSPLHF. The full variable domain, with the rest looked up from reference TRBV7-8 and TRBJ1-6, is GAGVSQSPRYKVAKRGQDVALRCDPISGHVSLFWYQQALGQGPEFLTYFQNEAQLDKSGLPSDRFFAERPEGSVSTLKIQRTQQEDSAVYLCASSLGSDGSPLHFGNGTRLTVT.

The rearrangement links TRBV12-3 or TRBV12-4 to TRBJ2-5; TRBD2 aligns across 7 bases. This CDR3 spans 13 amino acids. The trim removed 6 bases at V and 4 bases at J, leaving 5 bases unmatched. The CDR3: CASSTAGTETQYF. CDR3 in DNA: TGTGCCAGCAGCACAGCGGGGACAGAGACCCAGTACTTC.

A word on this clone: An end of the junction does not agree with germline; a read error may underlie this. V usage is TRBV7-7 and J usage is TRBJ2-5, with 9 positions matching TRBD2. The CDR3 loop spans 14 amino acids. Germline V gene data show CDR1 as SSHAT and CDR2 as FNYEAQ (reference sequence). The CDR3 DNA follows: TGTGCCAGCAGCTCTCTAGCGGGATCGGGAGACCCAAACTTC. Its translation is CASSSLAGSGDPNF.

This rearrangement joins TRBV29-1 to TRBJ2-5; 8 nucleotides match TRBD2. CDR1 and CDR2 from the germline V gene are SQVTM and ANQGSEA. J gave up 2 bases and V 7 bases, and 6 bases lay outside the gene matches. The CDR3 contains 13 residues. In nucleotides, the CDR3 is TGCAGCGATACTAGCGGCCCTCAAGAGACCCAGTACTTC. Residues: CSDTSGPQETQYF. The full variable domain, its missing parts supplied by reference TRBV29-1 and TRBJ2-5, is SAVISQKPSRDICQRGTSLTIQCQVDSQVTMMFWYRQQPGQSLTLIATANQGSEATYESGFVIDKFPISRPNLTFSTLTVSNMSPEDSSIYLCSDTSGPQETQYFGPGTRLLVL.

The J gene is TRBJ2-1, the V gene TRBV18; D call uncertain. Trimming pared 3 bases from V and 9 bases from J, leaving 6 bases between. Germline V CDR1 and CDR2: KGHSH, LQKENI. This CDR3 has 11 amino acids. For the CDR3, the DNA is TGTGCCAGCTCACCGAGCACTGAGCAGTTCTTC. This codes for CASSPSTEQFF.

The rearrangement uses TRBV5-6 and TRBJ2-5, with a weak D call TRBD2 (6 bases). V gave up 4 bases and J gave up 3 bases, with 10 bases separating them. Germline assignment: CDR1 SGHDT and CDR2 YYEEEE. CDR3 length: 13 amino acids. CDR3 nucleotides: TGTGCCAGCAGCGTCGGAGGGGAAGAGACCCAGTACTTC. Its translation: CASSVGGEETQYF.

The rearrangement joins TRBV2 to TRBJ1-2, with 8 bases identical to TRBD1. V shed 5 bases and J 6 bases; nucleotides not matched to a gene: 8. The CDR3 covers 14 residues. The germline V gene encodes CDR1 SNHLY and CDR2 FYNNEI. CDR3 loop: CASSRNRGRDGYTF. CDR3 nucleotide sequence: TGTGCCAGCAGTAGAAACAGGGGGAGGGATGGCTACACCTTC.

The V call is TRBV12-3 or TRBV12-4, the J call TRBJ2-3; weak D call: TRBD2 (6 bases). The CDR3 is 11 amino acids. The V and J ends lost 5 bases and 9 bases respectively, with 9 bases between them. CDR3 nucleotides: TGTGCCAGCAGTAGACTAGGAACGCAGTATTTT. Translating gives CASSRLGTQYF.

This clone was observed once. This chain links TRBV19 with TRBJ2-3, with 10 positions matching TRBD1. The germline V gene has CDR1 LNHDA and CDR2 SQIVND (reference sequence). Losses at the gene ends were 1 base for V and 6 bases for J; bases not matched to a gene: 7. The CDR3 totals 16 residues. The CDR3 loop is CASSIGPGQGYDTQYF. CDR3 DNA: TGTGCCAGTAGTATAGGTCCGGGACAGGGGTATGATACGCAGTATTTT.

This clone was detected only a few times. J is TRBJ2-2 and V is TRBV5-1; possible D gene TRBD2, 6 bases. Per the germline V gene, CDR1 is SGHRS and CDR2 is YFSETQ. CDR3 length equals 16 residues. V lost 4 bases, J lost 0 bases, and 13 bases lay in between. CDR3 amino acids: CASSAGGTANTGELFF. The CDR3 nucleotides read TGCGCCAGCAGCGCTGGGGGGACCGCGAACACCGGGGAGCTGTTTTTT.

The chain is built from TRBV5-8 and TRBJ1-5, with 8 bases aligning to TRBD1. With 2 bases clipped from V and 6 bases from J, the junction kept 10 bases outside the gene matches. Germline loops: CDR1 SGHTS, CDR2 YDEGEE. The CDR3 has 16 amino acids. The CDR3 here is CASSFISGGSGQPQHF. CDR3 sequence (DNA): TGTGCCAGCAGCTTCATTTCAGGGGGCTCCGGTCAGCCCCAGCATTTT.

This clone was recorded a few times. The chain recombines TRBV11-2 with TRBJ1-2, with D unresolved. Per the germline V gene, CDR1 is SGHAT and CDR2 is FQNNGV. CDR3 length equals 13 residues. V lost 4 bases, J lost 8 bases, and 14 bases lay in between. DNA of the CDR3: TGTGCCAGCAGCTCGTACATGTCGGGGGGCTACACCTTC. Amino acid sequence: CASSSYMSGGYTF.

This chain links TRBV6-5 with TRBJ1-1; D is unclear. The V end was cut by 7 bases, the J end by 3 bases, with 12 bases between. The V gene's germline CDR1 is MNHEY and CDR2 SVGAGI. The length of the CDR3 is 13 residues. The CDR3 sequence: CASNPRWDTEAFF. The CDR3 region has the DNA TGTGCCAGCAACCCCAGGTGGGACACTGAAGCTTTCTTT.

This clone was recorded only once. The chain joins TRBV20-1 to TRBJ2-7; D is undetermined. In germline, CDR1 is DFQATT, CDR2 SNEGSKA (reference sequence). Trimming cost V 3 bases and J 5 bases, with 14 bases left between them. This CDR3 spans 13 amino acids. CDR3 residues: CSASSSSGDEQYF. The CDR3 nucleotides are TGCAGTGCTAGTAGTAGCTCCGGCGACGAGCAGTACTTC.

The chain joins TRBV7-9 to TRBJ1-5, with D unclear. Trimming took off 4 bases at V and 2 bases at J, with 6 bases between the two ends. The CDR3 length is 13 residues. Germline loops: CDR1 SEHNR, CDR2 FQNEAQ (reference sequence). In DNA form, the CDR3 reads TGTGCCAGCAGCTCCTCAGGCAATCAGCCCCAGCATTTT. Protein product: CASSSSGNQPQHF.

This chain joins TRBV3-1 (or the pseudogene TRBV3-2) and TRBJ1-1; weak D call: TRBD1 (6 bases). The CDR3 spans 14 residues. From germline, CDR1 is LGHDT and CDR2 YNNKEL (reference sequence). V gave up 4 bases and J gave up 1 base, with 10 bases separating them. In DNA form, the CDR3 reads TGTGCCAGCAGCCTTCAGGGGCCGAACACTGAAGCTTTCTTT. Protein product: CASSLQGPNTEAFF.

The chain recombines TRBV4-1 with TRBJ1-3; D might be TRBD1 (5 bases). The CDR3 extends over 18 amino acids. Germline CDR1 reads MGHRA; CDR2 reads YSYEKL. The ends were cut back, 0 bases at V and 0 bases at J, with 15 bases in the middle. CDR3 protein: CASSQDPSGIDSGNTIYF. The CDR3 region has the DNA TGCGCCAGCAGCCAAGATCCCTCAGGGATAGACTCTGGAAACACCATATATTTT.

The chain has TRBV2 and TRBJ2-1, with TRBD1 matching over 8 bases. The CDR3 spans 13 residues. Germline V CDR1 and CDR2: SNHLY, FYNNEI. The trim removed 7 bases at V and 4 bases at J, leaving 3 bases unmatched. In DNA, the CDR3 is TGTGCCAGCAAGTGGGACAGGTACAATGAGCAGTTCTTC. This encodes CASKWDRYNEQFF.

J is TRBJ2-7 and V is TRBV29-1; 8 nucleotides agree with TRBD1. Germline V gene lookup returns CDR1 SQVTM and CDR2 ANQGSEA. The CDR3 contains 14 residues. J was trimmed by 1 base and V by 4 bases; bases with no gene match: 6. The CDR3 reads CSVGKQGASYEQYF. The DNA for the CDR3 is TGCAGCGTTGGGAAGCAGGGGGCGTCCTACGAGCAGTACTTC.